This T cell receptor (beta chain) was captured in a study of blood T cell repertoires in COVID-19. Study context: PBMCs, B-cell-depleted T cells, or T cells provided the cDNA or gDNA that made up the material.

The germline CDR1 and CDR2 sequences are SNHLY and FYNNEI. Unmatched junction bases numbered 5, after V lost 6 bases and J lost 7 bases. This CDR3 is 13 amino acids long. Assay: immunoSEQ multiplex PCR; the TCRdb copy retains only in-frame clones and omits some. The sample carries about 170,000 clones, about 83% recorded once. V usage is TRBV2 and J usage is TRBJ1-4; 7 bases are a match to TRBD1. The TCR originated in a woman aged 45-59 years in a cohort exposed to, infected with or recovered from COVID-19 (not recorded which). Sequenced: PBMCs or T cells enriched from blood (not recorded which). Here the CDR3 DNA reads TGTGCCAGCAGGCCCGGGACAGCTGAAAAACTGTTTTTT. Its protein is CASRPGTAEKLFF.